One and the same sample provided the 14 T cell receptor beta chains below, sequenced in a study of CD8 T cells in ankylosing spondylitis. These receptors' antigens are unknown. TCRdb re-analysed the 5' RACE reads in MiXCR, keeping a single row per CDR3 protein. The sample consists of about 500,000 distinct CDR3 sequences, approximately 5% of them appearing once. Study outcomes and limitations: Apparently characteristic of ankylosing spondylitis blood was a TCR beta motif (under ten highly homologous variants).

Sequencing used blood, either unsorted or a sorted T cell fraction (not recorded which). All receptors come from a male donor with ankylosing spondylitis.

This clonotype showed up just a few times. The V gene is TRBV7-2, the J gene TRBJ2-7; 7 positions match TRBD1. J gave up 2 bases and V 7 bases, and 14 bases lay outside the gene matches. Germline loops: CDR1 SGHTA, CDR2 FQGNSA. The CDR3 has 16 amino acids. CDR3 in amino acids: CASTPTPGQWTYEQYF. The DNA for the CDR3 is TGTGCCAGCACCCCTACTCCGGGACAGTGGACCTACGAGCAGTACTTC.

This clonotype came up many times. V usage is TRBV5-1 and J usage is TRBJ2-2; possibly TRBD2 for D (5 bases). Germline V lookup: CDR1 SGHRS, CDR2 YFSETQ. The CDR3 length is 14 residues. V shed 4 bases and J shed 4 bases, with 11 bases lying between them. The CDR3 region is CASSPGRFTGELFF. The CDR3 nucleotides are TGCGCCAGCAGCCCGGGAAGATTCACCGGGGAGCTGTTTTTT.

This clonotype was observed a few times. The chain employs TRBV4-2 and TRBJ2-6; no clear D. V dropped 3 bases and J dropped 3 bases, with 6 bases sitting between them. This CDR3 spans 14 amino acids. Germline V lookup: CDR1 LGHNA, CDR2 YNFKEQ. CDR3 sequence reads: CASSQSGGANVLTF. CDR3 bases: TGTGCCAGCAGCCAGTCGGGTGGGGCCAACGTCCTGACTTTC.

This clonotype was counted at least ten times. The rearrangement uses TRBV10-3 and TRBJ1-6; D is uncertain. Germline assignment: CDR1 ENHRY and CDR2 SYGVKD. Deletions cut 4 bases from V and 4 bases from J, with 5 bases between. The CDR3 contains 13 residues. The CDR3 coding sequence is TGTGCCATCAGTGTAGAATATAATTCACCCCTCCACTTT. Translating gives CAISVEYNSPLHF.

This clonotype was seen ten or more times. The chain recombines TRBV6-2 or TRBV6-3 with TRBJ2-7; TRBD2 aligns across 9 bases. The germline V gene has CDR1 MNHEY and CDR2 SVGEGT. The V and J ends lost 6 bases and 2 bases, in that order; junction bases with no gene match: 5. The length of the CDR3 is 14 residues. CDR3 DNA sequence: TGTGCCAGCAGGGCAGCGGGAGGAACCTACGAGCAGTACTTC. Translated: CASRAAGGTYEQYF.

This clonotype appeared many times. V usage is TRBV5-8 and J usage is TRBJ1-2; perhaps TRBD1 as D (5 bases). V lost 0 bases and J lost 3, with 9 bases in between. This CDR3 contains 14 residues. Germline loops: CDR1 SGHTS, CDR2 YDEGEE. The CDR3 is CASSLDPGYYGYTF. In nucleotides, the CDR3 is TGTGCCAGCAGCTTGGATCCAGGGTACTATGGCTACACCTTC.

The sample holds many counts of this clonotype. This chain uses TRBV29-1 with TRBJ2-5; D is undetermined. Per germline, CDR1 SQVTM and CDR2 ANQGSEA. V gave up 6 bases and J gave up 6 bases, with 17 bases separating them. This CDR3 has 13 amino acids. CDR3 sequence (DNA): TGCAGCGTAGGGTTTTGGGATAGGAAGACCCAGTACTTC. Amino acid sequence: CSVGFWDRKTQYF.

This clonotype came up many times. The V and J genes are TRBV7-2 and TRBJ2-1, with TRBD2 identical over 12 bases. V lost 0 bases and J lost 2; bases outside the gene matches: 8. Germline lookup yields CDR1 SGHTA and CDR2 FQGNSA. This CDR3 comprises 19 residues. The CDR3 protein is CASSLAPTSGRIAYNEQFF. The CDR3 DNA reads as TGTGCCAGCAGCTTAGCCCCGACTAGCGGGAGAATTGCCTACAATGAGCAGTTCTTC. Full variable domain (outside the CDR3, taken from reference TRBV7-2 and TRBJ2-1): GAGVSQSPSNKVTEKGKDVELRCDPISGHTALYWYRQSLGQGLEFLIYFQGNSAPDKSGLPSDRFSAERTGGSVSTLTIQRTQQEDSAVYLCASSLAPTSGRIAYNEQFFGPGTRLTVL.

At least ten counts were recorded for this clonotype. The CDR3 is CASSLGGWNTGELFF. DNA for the CDR3: TGCGCCAGCAGCTTGGGGGGATGGAACACCGGGGAGCTGTTTTTT. The chain couples TRBV5-1 to TRBJ2-2, with D uncertain. The CDR3 consists of 15 residues. V gave up 0 bases and J gave up 1 base, with 7 bases separating them. Germline values: CDR1 SGHRS, CDR2 YFSETQ. Combining the CDR3 with reference TRBV5-1 and TRBJ2-2 gives the whole variable domain KAGVTQTPRYLIKTRGQQVTLSCSPISGHRSVSWYQQTPGQGLQFLFEYFSETQRNKGNFPGRFSGRQFSNSRSEMNVSTLELGDSALYLCASSLGGWNTGELFFGEGSRLTVL.

The gene calls are TRBV6-5 and TRBJ2-3, with no clear D. CDR3 size: 14 residues. V dropped 2 bases and J dropped 1 base, with 7 bases sitting between them. CDR1 is MNHEY, CDR2 SVGAGI, per germline. DNA for the CDR3: TGTGCCAGCAGTTACGAGTGGCGCACAGATACGCAGTATTTT. This gives the protein CASSYEWRTDTQYF.

This clonotype was seen ten or more times. The chain joins TRBV20-1 to TRBJ1-5, with a possible D match to TRBD1 (6 bases). CDR3 length: 13 amino acids. V gave up 6 bases and J gave up 5 bases, with 14 bases separating them. CDR1 and CDR2 (germline): DFQATT, SNEGSKA (reference sequence). CDR3 loop: CSAPTGQYQPQHF. For the CDR3, the DNA is TGCAGTGCCCCCACCGGACAGTATCAGCCCCAGCATTTT.

Many counts were recorded for this clonotype. V is TRBV27 and J is TRBJ2-3; the match to TRBD2 covers 12 bases. In germline, CDR1 is MNHEY, CDR2 SMNVEV (reference sequence). Unmatched junction bases numbered 9, after V lost 7 bases and J lost 7 bases. This CDR3 is 15 amino acids long. The DNA of the CDR3 is TGTGCCAGCACCTCGACTAGCGGGAGAACGTATACGCAGTATTTT. Translating it yields CASTSTSGRTYTQYF.

This clonotype was counted many times. The rearrangement links TRBV5-1 to TRBJ2-7; 7 bases match TRBD1. The CDR3 is made up of 14 amino acids. V lost 2 bases to trimming and J lost 0 bases; unmatched junction nucleotides: 2. The germline gives CDR1 SGHRS, CDR2 YFSETQ. CDR3 coding DNA: TGCGCCAGCAGCTTACAGGGGAGCTCCTACGAGCAGTACTTC. Amino acid sequence: CASSLQGSSYEQYF. The full variable domain, with the rest looked up from reference TRBV5-1 and TRBJ2-7, is KAGVTQTPRYLIKTRGQQVTLSCSPISGHRSVSWYQQTPGQGLQFLFEYFSETQRNKGNFPGRFSGRQFSNSRSEMNVSTLELGDSALYLCASSLQGSSYEQYFGPGTRLTVT.

This clonotype was counted ten times or more. V usage is TRBV18 and J usage is TRBJ2-3; tentatively, D is TRBD1 (6 bases). Germline lookup yields CDR1 KGHSH and CDR2 LQKENI. This CDR3 has 16 amino acids. V shed 6 bases and J shed 2 bases, with 18 bases lying between them. The CDR3 bases are TGTGCCAGCTCTCCTAGACAGGCGACCAACACAGATACGCAGTATTTT. Its translation is CASSPRQATNTDTQYF.